Shown below are 26 T cell receptor beta chains from a single sample sequenced in a study of T cells after yellow fever vaccination (dated by TCRdb to the late 2010s). The treatment or condition label here, explained by the study, means: live attenuated yellow fever vaccine strain. The library was built by means of 5' RACE. TCRdb records Illumina HiSeq 2500 as the sequencer. The public reads were run again by TCRdb, first through fastp at Q25 and then through MiXCR, and only productive beta chains were kept. Here each entry gathers all rows of one CDR3 protein and keeps the most common genes and DNA. This sample gives 150,000 to 200,000 distinct CDR3 sequences in total; approximately 6.2% of them show up just once. The ten largest clonotypes hold 2.9% of the sample. Specimen: CD4+ T cells sorted from PBMCs, collected on the day of the first yellow fever vaccination. These receptors all stem from a man younger than 35 who received the YFV17D yellow fever vaccine.

Ten or more counts support this clonotype. The J gene is TRBJ1-1, the V gene TRBV5-1; D not certain. Germline CDR1 reads SGHRS; CDR2 reads YFSETQ. Between the trimmed V and J ends, which lost 0 bases and 2 bases, there was a span of 11 bases. The CDR3 covers 15 residues. The CDR3 nucleotides are TGCGCCAGCAGCTTGGAAACACCTACTAACACTGAAGCTTTCTTT. It yields the protein CASSLETPTNTEAFF.

The rearrangement links TRBV12-3 or TRBV12-4 to TRBJ2-5; TRBD2 agrees at 9 bases. V trimming: 3 bases; J trimming: 9 bases; junction bases outside the gene matches: 11. CDR3 size: 15 residues. CDR3 DNA sequence: TGTGCCAGCAGTTTCCTAGCGGGGTCTCAGGAGTCCCAGTACTTC. This translates into CASSFLAGSQESQYF.

CDR3 in DNA: TGTGCCAGCAGTGTCGAAACAGGGCCTACCTATGGCTACACCTTC. As protein: CASSVETGPTYGYTF. The V call is TRBV6-4, the J call TRBJ1-2; TRBD1 might be the D (6 bases). Germline V gene lookup returns CDR1 MRHNA and CDR2 SNTAGT. The V end lost 4 bases, the J end lost 4 bases, and 16 bases lay between the germline ends. This CDR3 is 15 amino acids long.

This clonotype has at least ten counts. The rearrangement links TRBV28 to TRBJ2-7; 11 bases are a match to TRBD2. Germline loops: CDR1 MDHEN, CDR2 SYDVKM. The CDR3 totals 13 residues. V trimming: 7 bases; J trimming: 5 bases; junction bases outside the gene matches: 4. DNA of the CDR3: TGTGCCAGCACTAGCGGGGGGCTCAACGAGCAGTACGTC. This translates into CASTSGGLNEQYV.

This clonotype was seen many times. The chain has TRBV5-1 and TRBJ2-7; 7 bases map to TRBD1. Losses at the gene ends were 3 bases for V and 7 bases for J; bases not matched to a gene: 7. CDR1 is SGHRS and CDR2 is YFSETQ in the germline V gene. The CDR3 sequence is 13 residues long. CDR3 sequence: CASSSSTGWEQYF. DNA for the CDR3: TGCGCCAGCAGCTCCTCGACAGGGTGGGAGCAGTACTTC.

The chain combines TRBV5-4 with TRBJ2-3, with TRBD2 matching 12 bases. The CDR3 length is 15 residues. In germline, CDR1 is SGHNT, CDR2 YYREEE (reference sequence). V was clipped by 4 bases and J by 4 bases; unmatched bases: 4. The CDR3 region is CASSRTSGEPDTQYF. The CDR3 DNA is TGTGCCAGCAGCCGGACTAGCGGGGAACCAGATACGCAGTATTTT.

This clonotype has a count of ten or more. J is TRBJ1-1 and V is TRBV7-9; TRBD1 might be the D (6 bases). The CDR3 has 14 residues. CDR1 is SEHNR, CDR2 FQNEAQ, per germline (reference sequence). V was trimmed by 3 bases and J by 3 bases, leaving 11 bases between them. The CDR3: CASSFYTGHTEAFF. The CDR3 nucleotides are TGTGCCAGCAGCTTTTATACAGGGCACACTGAAGCTTTCTTT.

This clonotype was observed many times. The chain is built from TRBV7-9 and TRBJ2-3, with 10 bases matching TRBD2. This CDR3 spans 17 amino acids. Germline trimming cut 6 bases from V and 0 bases from J; bases unmatched to any gene: 9. Germline V gene data show CDR1 as SEHNR and CDR2 as FQNEAQ (reference sequence). CDR3 residues: CASRALLAGPSTDTQYF. CDR3 DNA sequence: TGTGCCAGCAGAGCATTACTAGCGGGGCCTAGCACAGATACGCAGTATTTT. Drawing the rest from reference TRBV7-9 and TRBJ2-3, the complete variable domain is DTGVSQNPRHKITKRGQNVTFRCDPISEHNRLYWYRQTLGQGPEFLTYFQNEAQLEKSRLLSDRFSAERPKGSFSTLEIQRTEQGDSAMYLCASRALLAGPSTDTQYFGPGTRLTVL.

Ten or more counts support this clonotype. The V call is TRBV7-2, the J call TRBJ2-4; D may match TRBD1 or TRBD2 (5 bases each). The V gene's germline CDR1 is SGHTA and CDR2 FQGNSA. Trimming shortened V by 2 bases and J by 5 bases, and 7 bases separated the two germline ends. The CDR3 covers 13 residues. The CDR3: CASSLRGENIQYF. DNA for the CDR3: TGTGCCAGCAGCTTAAGAGGGGAAAACATTCAGTACTTC.

This clonotype showed up just a few times. The CDR3 is CASSYGTRVGGYTF. For the CDR3, the DNA is TGTGCCAGCAGCTACGGGACAAGGGTGGGAGGCTACACCTTC. The rearrangement joins TRBV12-3 or TRBV12-4 to TRBJ1-2, with D possibly TRBD1 on 6 matching bases. The CDR3 runs 14 residues. V was shortened by 6 bases and J by 8 bases, with 19 bases between the two germline ends.

V usage is TRBV7-2 and J usage is TRBJ2-5; 10 nucleotides agree with TRBD2. The CDR3 length is 15 residues. Germline V gene sequence: CDR1 SGHTA, CDR2 FQGNSA. V lost 6 bases, J lost 2 bases, and 6 bases stayed unmatched. Here the CDR3 DNA reads TGTGCCAGCAGGTCGCTAGCGGGGGCTCAAGAGACCCAGTACTTC. This encodes CASRSLAGAQETQYF.

This clonotype has more than one count but fewer than ten. V is TRBV11-3 and J is TRBJ2-1; TRBD1 matches 7 bases. The V segment lost 4 bases and the J segment 9 bases; nucleotides outside the gene matches: 9. The CDR3 covers 14 residues. In germline, CDR1 is SGHNT, CDR2 YENEEA. The CDR3 region is CASSSLTGYGEQFF. The CDR3, as DNA: TGTGCCAGCAGCTCCCTGACAGGGTACGGTGAGCAGTTCTTC.

This clonotype was detected a few times. The rearrangement uses TRBV12-3 or TRBV12-4 and TRBJ2-1, with 9 bases aligning to TRBD2. The ends lost 3 bases at V and 8 bases at J; junction bases unmatched: 8. CDR3 size: 15 residues. CDR3 region: CASSLPRGGVYEQFF. The CDR3 coding sequence is TGTGCCAGCAGTTTGCCGCGGGGGGGCGTCTATGAGCAGTTCTTC.

This clonotype was counted at least ten times. CDR3 sequence: CASSSATGSAEQYV. The CDR3 nucleotides are TGCGCCAGCAGCAGCGCGACAGGCTCAGCGGAGCAGTACGTC. The gene calls are TRBV5-1 and TRBJ2-7, with a possible D match to TRBD1 (6 bases). The CDR3 totals 14 residues. The ends were cut back, 4 bases at V and 7 bases at J, with 18 bases in the middle. The germline V gene encodes CDR1 SGHRS and CDR2 YFSETQ.

At least ten counts were recorded for this clonotype. Written as DNA, the CDR3 is TGTGCCAGCGTGGATAACAGGGGGGATGAGCAGTTCTTC. Translating gives CASVDNRGDEQFF. The chain has TRBV7-2 and TRBJ2-1; 8 bases map to TRBD1. CDR1 and CDR2 from the germline V gene are SGHTA and FQGNSA. Trimming cost V 8 bases and J 8 bases; bases outside gene matches: 8. The CDR3 spans 13 residues.

V gene TRBV6-4 combines with J gene TRBJ2-1; 7 bases align to TRBD1. The CDR3 extends over 18 amino acids. The V gene end was trimmed by 8 bases and the J gene end by 9 bases; junction bases not matched to a gene: 25. CDR1 and CDR2 from the germline V gene are MRHNA and SNTAGT. The CDR3 spells CASALYPATGRANGEQFF. CDR3 bases: TGTGCCAGCGCTCTCTATCCGGCGACAGGGCGCGCAAATGGTGAGCAGTTCTTC.

In its sample, this clonotype was seen many times. This chain connects TRBV7-2 to TRBJ1-1; no reliable D call. The V gene's germline CDR1 is SGHTA and CDR2 FQGNSA. Trimming shortened V by 4 bases and J by 1 base, and 10 bases separated the two germline ends. The CDR3 totals 14 residues. CDR3 protein: CASSSWAANTEAFF. The CDR3 nucleotides read TGTGCCAGCAGCTCCTGGGCAGCGAACACTGAAGCTTTCTTT.

The chain employs TRBV5-1 and TRBJ2-5, with D unresolved. This CDR3 region has 12 residues. Trimming pared 2 bases from V and 3 bases from J, leaving 5 bases between. Germline assignment: CDR1 SGHRS and CDR2 YFSETQ. In nucleotides, the CDR3 is TGCGCCAGCAGCTTTACGGAAGAGACCCAGTACTTC. Translated, it gives CASSFTEETQYF.

This clonotype was detected ten times or more. The chain carries TRBV7-2 and TRBJ2-5; D is ambiguous. The ends were cut back, 5 bases at V and 5 bases at J, with 6 bases in the middle. Germline CDR1 SGHTA, CDR2 FQGNSA. This CDR3 is built from 11 residues. CDR3 amino acids: CASSQAETQYF. CDR3 bases: TGTGCCAGCAGCCAGGCGGAGACCCAGTACTTC.

This clonotype came up a few times. The chain combines TRBV5-1 with TRBJ2-7; TRBD1 might be the D (5 bases). The CDR3 is made up of 13 amino acids. Trimming left V 5 bases short and J 4 bases short, with 13 bases between. From germline, CDR1 is SGHRS and CDR2 YFSETQ. Here the CDR3 reads CASSTTDVYEQYF. The CDR3 DNA reads TGCGCCAGCAGTACGACAGACGTATACGAGCAGTACTTC.

The chain employs TRBV20-1 and TRBJ1-1, with unresolved D. The CDR3 sequence is 12 residues long. The germline V and J ends were trimmed by 6 bases and 8 bases, with 16 bases remaining between them. Germline V gene sequence: CDR1 DFQATT, CDR2 SNEGSKA (reference sequence). The CDR3 nucleotides are TGCAGTGCAGGCCCGGGAAAACCAGAAGCTTTCTTT. This codes for CSAGPGKPEAFF.

The table lists this clonotype with a few counts. This rearrangement joins TRBV5-1 to TRBJ2-4, with 9 bases identical to TRBD1. V lost 2 bases to trimming and J lost 5 bases; unmatched junction nucleotides: 2. Germline V gene sequence: CDR1 SGHRS, CDR2 YFSETQ. This CDR3 has 14 residues. CDR3 coding DNA: TGCGCCAGCAGCTTCAGACAGGGGGAAAACATTCAGTACTTC. It is translated as CASSFRQGENIQYF.

This clonotype was detected a few times. The CDR3 DNA reads TGCAGTGCTGGGATGACAGGGGGGGATTCACCCCTCCACTTT. Amino acids: CSAGMTGGDSPLHF. The chain recombines TRBV20-1 with TRBJ1-6; 9 bases map to TRBD1. This CDR3 comprises 14 residues. V dropped 5 bases and J dropped 8; count of bases not matched to a gene: 7. Germline-derived CDR1 and CDR2 are DFQATT and SNEGSKA (reference sequence).

This clonotype was seen ten or more times. The rearrangement uses TRBV2 and TRBJ1-2; 10 bases match TRBD1. Germline CDR1 and CDR2: SNHLY and FYNNEI. J lost 11 bases, V lost 7 bases, and 7 bases had no gene match. The CDR3 is made up of 12 amino acids. The CDR3 loop is CASIGTGAPYTF. DNA of the CDR3: TGTGCCAGCATCGGGACAGGGGCCCCATACACCTTC.

Comments on this clonotype: A much larger clone differs from this one at a single base, so this may be a read error. The chain employs TRBV12-3 or TRBV12-4 and TRBJ2-1, with 8 bases matching TRBD2. This CDR3 comprises 15 residues. The DNA of the CDR3 is TGTGCCAGCAGTCCTGAGCGGGGGCCGTACAATGAGCAGCTCTTC. This codes for CASSPERGPYNEQLF.

This clonotype was counted a few times. The rearrangement joins TRBV9 to TRBJ1-6, with 10 bases identical to TRBD1. This CDR3 has 15 amino acids. The germline gives CDR1 SGDLS, CDR2 YYNGEE. The ends lost 0 bases at V and 8 bases at J; junction bases unmatched: 2. The CDR3 protein is CASSVVGTGDSPLHF. Here the CDR3 DNA reads TGTGCCAGCAGCGTAGTCGGGACAGGGGATTCACCCCTCCACTTT. Complete variable domain (other parts from reference TRBV9 and TRBJ1-6): DSGVTQTPKHLITATGQRVTLRCSPRSGDLSVYWYQQSLDQGLQFLIQYYNGEERAKGNILERFSAQQFPDLHSELNLSSLELGDSALYFCASSVVGTGDSPLHFGNGTRLTVT.